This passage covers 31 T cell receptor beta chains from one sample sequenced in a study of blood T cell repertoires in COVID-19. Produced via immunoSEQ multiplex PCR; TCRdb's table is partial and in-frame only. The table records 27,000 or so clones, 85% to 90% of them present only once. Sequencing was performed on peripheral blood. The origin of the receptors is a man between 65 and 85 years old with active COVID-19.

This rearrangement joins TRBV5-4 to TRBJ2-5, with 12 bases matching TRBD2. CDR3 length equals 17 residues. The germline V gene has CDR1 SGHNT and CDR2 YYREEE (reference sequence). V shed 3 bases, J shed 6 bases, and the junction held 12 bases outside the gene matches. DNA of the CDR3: TGTGCCAGCAGCTCGACTAGCGGGGGAACTCACAAGAAGACCCAGTACTTC. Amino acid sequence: CASSSTSGGTHKKTQYF. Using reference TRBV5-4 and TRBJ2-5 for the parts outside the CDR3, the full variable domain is ETGVTQSPTHLIKTRGQQVTLRCSSQSGHNTVSWYQQALGQGPQFIFQYYREEENGRGNFPPRFSGLQFPNYSSELNVNALELDDSALYLCASSSTSGGTHKKTQYFGPGTRLLVL.

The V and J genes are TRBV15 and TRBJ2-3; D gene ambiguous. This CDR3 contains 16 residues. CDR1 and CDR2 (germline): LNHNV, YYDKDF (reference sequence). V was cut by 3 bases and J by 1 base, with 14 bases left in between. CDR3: CATSRSPAVGTDTQYF. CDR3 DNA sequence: TGTGCCACCAGCAGGAGTCCCGCGGTGGGCACAGATACGCAGTATTTT.

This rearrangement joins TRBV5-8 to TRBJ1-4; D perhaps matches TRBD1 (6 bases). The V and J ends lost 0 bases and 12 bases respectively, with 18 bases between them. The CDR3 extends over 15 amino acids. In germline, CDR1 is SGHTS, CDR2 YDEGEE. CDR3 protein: CASSLGQVGPTELFF. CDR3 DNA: TGTGCCAGCAGCTTGGGACAGGTCGGGCCAACGGAACTGTTTTTT.

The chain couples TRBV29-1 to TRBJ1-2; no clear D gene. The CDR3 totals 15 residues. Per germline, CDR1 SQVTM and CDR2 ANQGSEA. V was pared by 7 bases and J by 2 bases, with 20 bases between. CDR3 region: CSAGAFSLENYGYTF. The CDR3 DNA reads TGCAGCGCCGGAGCGTTCTCCCTTGAGAACTATGGCTACACCTTC.

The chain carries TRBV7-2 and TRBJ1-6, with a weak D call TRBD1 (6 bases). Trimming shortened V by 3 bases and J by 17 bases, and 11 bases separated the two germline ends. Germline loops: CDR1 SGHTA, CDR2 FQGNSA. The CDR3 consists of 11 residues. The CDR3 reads CASSLGQRVHF. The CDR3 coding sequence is TGTGCCAGCAGCTTGGGACAACGCGTCCACTTT.

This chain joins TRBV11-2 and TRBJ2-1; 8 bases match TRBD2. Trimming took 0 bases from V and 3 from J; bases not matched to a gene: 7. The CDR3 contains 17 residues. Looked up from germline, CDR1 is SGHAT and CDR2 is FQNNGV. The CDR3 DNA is TGTGCCAGCAGCTTAGATCCCCCGGGGGGGTTCTACAATGAGCAGTTCTTC. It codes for CASSLDPPGGFYNEQFF. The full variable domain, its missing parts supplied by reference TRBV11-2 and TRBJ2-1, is EAGVAQSPRYKIIEKRQSVAFWCNPISGHATLYWYQQILGQGPKLLIQFQNNGVVDDSQLPKDRFSAERLKGVDSTLKIQPAKLEDSAVYLCASSLDPPGGFYNEQFFGPGTRLTVL.

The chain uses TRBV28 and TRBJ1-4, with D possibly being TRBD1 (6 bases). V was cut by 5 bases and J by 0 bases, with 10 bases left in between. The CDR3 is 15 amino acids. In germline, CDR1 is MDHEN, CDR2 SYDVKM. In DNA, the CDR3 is TGTGCCAGCAGTCCCAGGGGCCCAACTAATGAAAAACTGTTTTTT. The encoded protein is CASSPRGPTNEKLFF.

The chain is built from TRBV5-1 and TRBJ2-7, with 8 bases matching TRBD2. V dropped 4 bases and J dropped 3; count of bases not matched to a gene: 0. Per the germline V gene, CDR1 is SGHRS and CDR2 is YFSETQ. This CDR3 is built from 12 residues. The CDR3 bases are TGCGCCAGCAGCCGGGGGGGCTACGAGCAGTACTTC. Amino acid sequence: CASSRGGYEQYF. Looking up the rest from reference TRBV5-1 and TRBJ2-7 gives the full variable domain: KAGVTQTPRYLIKTRGQQVTLSCSPISGHRSVSWYQQTPGQGLQFLFEYFSETQRNKGNFPGRFSGRQFSNSRSEMNVSTLELGDSALYLCASSRGGYEQYFGPGTRLTVT.

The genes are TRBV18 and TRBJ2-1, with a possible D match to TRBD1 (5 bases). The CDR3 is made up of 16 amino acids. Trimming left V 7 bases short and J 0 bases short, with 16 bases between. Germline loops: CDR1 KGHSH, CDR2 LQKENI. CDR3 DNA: TGTGCCAGCTTGCGGTCAGGGAAAAGCTCCTACAATGAGCAGTTCTTC. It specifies CASLRSGKSSYNEQFF. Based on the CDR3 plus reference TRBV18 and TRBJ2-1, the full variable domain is NAGVMQNPRHLVRRRGQEARLRCSPMKGHSHVYWYRQLPEEGLKFMVYLQKENIIDESGMPKERFSAEFPKEGPSILRIQQVVRGDSAAYFCASLRSGKSSYNEQFFGPGTRLTVL.

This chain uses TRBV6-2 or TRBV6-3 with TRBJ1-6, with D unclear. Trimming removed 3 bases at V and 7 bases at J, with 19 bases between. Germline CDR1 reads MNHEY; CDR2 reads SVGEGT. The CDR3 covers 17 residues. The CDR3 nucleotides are TGTGCCAGCAGTTATACGGCGCGGTCAGATGGGAATTCACCCCTCCACTTT. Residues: CASSYTARSDGNSPLHF.

Here the CDR3 reads CASSLSPSGSEQYF. The CDR3 DNA reads as TGTGCCAGCAGCTTAAGTCCGTCGGGGAGCGAGCAGTACTTC. The V call is TRBV7-2, the J call TRBJ2-7; maybe TRBD2 (5 bases). Trimming removed 2 bases from V and 6 bases from J, with 14 bases in between. This CDR3 is 14 amino acids long. In germline, CDR1 is SGHTA, CDR2 FQGNSA.

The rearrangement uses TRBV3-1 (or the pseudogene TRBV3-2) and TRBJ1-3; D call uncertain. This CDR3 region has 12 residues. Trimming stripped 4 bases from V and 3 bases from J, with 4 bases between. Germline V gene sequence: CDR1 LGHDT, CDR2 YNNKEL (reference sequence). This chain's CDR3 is CASSLLGNTIYF. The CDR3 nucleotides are TGTGCCAGCAGCCTACTTGGAAACACCATATATTTT.

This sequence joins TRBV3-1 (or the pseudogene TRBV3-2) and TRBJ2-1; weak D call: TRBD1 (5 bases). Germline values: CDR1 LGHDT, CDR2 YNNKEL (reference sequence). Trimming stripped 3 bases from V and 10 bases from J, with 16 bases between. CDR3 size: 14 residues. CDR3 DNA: TGTGCCAGCAGCCATGATCTAGGGGTCGGCGAGCAGTTCTTC. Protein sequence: CASSHDLGVGEQFF.

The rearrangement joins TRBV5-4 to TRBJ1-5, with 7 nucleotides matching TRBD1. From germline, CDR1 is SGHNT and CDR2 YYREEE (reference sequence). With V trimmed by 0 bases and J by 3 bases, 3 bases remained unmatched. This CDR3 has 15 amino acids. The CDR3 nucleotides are TGTGCCAGCAGCTTGGACAGGGGTGTCAATCAGCCCCAGCATTTT. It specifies CASSLDRGVNQPQHF.

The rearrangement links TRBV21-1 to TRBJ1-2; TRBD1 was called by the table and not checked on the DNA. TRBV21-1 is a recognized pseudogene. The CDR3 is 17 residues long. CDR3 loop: CASSKGQGPRNSYGYTF. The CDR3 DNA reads TGTGCCAGCAGCAAAGGACAGGGGCCGCGGAACAGCTATGGCTACACCTTC.

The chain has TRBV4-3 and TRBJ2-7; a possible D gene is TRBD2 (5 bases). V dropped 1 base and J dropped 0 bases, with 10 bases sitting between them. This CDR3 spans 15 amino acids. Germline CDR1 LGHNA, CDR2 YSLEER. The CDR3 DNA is TGCGCCAGCAGCCAAGTACGGGGTAGCTCCTACGAGCAGTACTTC. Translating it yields CASSQVRGSSYEQYF.

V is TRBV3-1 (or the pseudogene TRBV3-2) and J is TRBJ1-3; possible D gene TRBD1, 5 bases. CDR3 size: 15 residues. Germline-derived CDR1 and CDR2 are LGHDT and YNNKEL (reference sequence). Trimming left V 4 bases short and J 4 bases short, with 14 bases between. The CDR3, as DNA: TGTGCCAGCAGCCTCCGGGGAGGGGTAGGAAACACCATATATTTT. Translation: CASSLRGGVGNTIYF.

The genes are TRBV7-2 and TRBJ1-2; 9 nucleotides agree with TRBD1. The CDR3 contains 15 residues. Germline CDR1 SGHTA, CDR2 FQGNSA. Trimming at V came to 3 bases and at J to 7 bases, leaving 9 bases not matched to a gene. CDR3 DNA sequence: TGTGCCAGCAGCTTCGTTACAGGGGGCGCAGGTGGCTACACCTTC. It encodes CASSFVTGGAGGYTF.

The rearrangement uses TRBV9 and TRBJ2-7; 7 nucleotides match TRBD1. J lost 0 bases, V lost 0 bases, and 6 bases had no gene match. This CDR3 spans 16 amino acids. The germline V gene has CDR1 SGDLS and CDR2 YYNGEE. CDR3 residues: CASSVGTGSFSYEQYF. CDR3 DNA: TGTGCCAGCAGCGTAGGGACAGGTTCCTTCTCCTACGAGCAGTACTTC. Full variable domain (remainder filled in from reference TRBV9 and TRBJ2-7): DSGVTQTPKHLITATGQRVTLRCSPRSGDLSVYWYQQSLDQGLQFLIQYYNGEERAKGNILERFSAQQFPDLHSELNLSSLELGDSALYFCASSVGTGSFSYEQYFGPGTRLTVT.

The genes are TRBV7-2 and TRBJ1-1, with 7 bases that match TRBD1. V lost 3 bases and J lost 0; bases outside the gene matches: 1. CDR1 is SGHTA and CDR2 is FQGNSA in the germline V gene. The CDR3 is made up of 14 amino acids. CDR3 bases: TGTGCCAGCAGCTTCAGGGGGGTGAACACTGAAGCTTTCTTT. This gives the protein CASSFRGVNTEAFF.

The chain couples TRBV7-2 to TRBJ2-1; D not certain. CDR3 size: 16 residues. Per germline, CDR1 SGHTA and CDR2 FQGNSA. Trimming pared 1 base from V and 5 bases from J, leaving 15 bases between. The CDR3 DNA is TGTGCCAGCAGCTTAGTCGGATCCCACAGCAACAATGAGCAGTTCTTC. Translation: CASSLVGSHSNNEQFF.

The CDR3 nucleotides read TGTGCCAGCAGCCAAGAAGCGGGGCCTACGACCCCTGGGTTCTTC. Its protein is CASSQEAGPTTPGFF. The V and J genes are TRBV3-1 (or the pseudogene TRBV3-2) and TRBJ2-1; 7 nucleotides align to TRBD2. The CDR3 totals 15 residues. Trimming cost V 0 bases and J 15 bases; bases outside gene matches: 14. The germline V gene has CDR1 LGHDT and CDR2 YNNKEL (reference sequence).

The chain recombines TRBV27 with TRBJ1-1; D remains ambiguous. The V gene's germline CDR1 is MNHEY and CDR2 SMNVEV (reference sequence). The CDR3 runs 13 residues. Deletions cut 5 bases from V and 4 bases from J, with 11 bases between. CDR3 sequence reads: CASSAREVTEAFF. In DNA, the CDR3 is TGTGCCAGCAGTGCCCGGGAGGTCACTGAAGCTTTCTTT.

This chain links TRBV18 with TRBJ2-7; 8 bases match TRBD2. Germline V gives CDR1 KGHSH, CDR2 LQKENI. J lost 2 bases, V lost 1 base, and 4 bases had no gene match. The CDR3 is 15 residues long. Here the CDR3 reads CASSPLSGGAYEQYF. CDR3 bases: TGTGCCAGCTCACCACTCAGCGGGGGAGCCTACGAGCAGTACTTC.

The CDR3 DNA reads as TGTGCCAGCTCACCGTCGTGGACAGCCTACGAGCAGTACTTC. Amino acids: CASSPSWTAYEQYF. The chain has TRBV18 and TRBJ2-7; possible D gene TRBD1, 6 bases. This CDR3 is 14 amino acids long. Germline V gene sequence: CDR1 KGHSH, CDR2 LQKENI. Trimming left V 3 bases short and J 2 bases short, with 11 bases between.

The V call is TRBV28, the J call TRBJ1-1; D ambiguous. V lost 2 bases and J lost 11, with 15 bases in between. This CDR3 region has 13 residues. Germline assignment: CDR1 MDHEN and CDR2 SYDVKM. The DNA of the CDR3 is TGTGCCAGCAGTTTAGCCCCACAGACGTCGGCTTTCTTT. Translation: CASSLAPQTSAFF.

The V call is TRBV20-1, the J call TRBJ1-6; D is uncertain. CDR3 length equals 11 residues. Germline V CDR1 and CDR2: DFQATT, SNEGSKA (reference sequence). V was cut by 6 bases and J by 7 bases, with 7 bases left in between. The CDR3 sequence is CSAAGNSPLHF. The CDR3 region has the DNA TGCAGTGCCGCGGGAAATTCACCCCTCCACTTT.

CDR3 sequence reads: CASSFGLAGGSTDTQYF. CDR3 nucleotides: TGTGCCAGCAGCTTCGGGCTAGCGGGGGGGAGCACAGATACGCAGTATTTT. The chain uses TRBV7-9 and TRBJ2-3; TRBD2 matches at 12 bases. This CDR3 is built from 17 residues. Trimming at V came to 3 bases and at J to 0 bases, leaving 4 bases not matched to a gene. From germline, CDR1 is SEHNR and CDR2 FQNEAQ (reference sequence).

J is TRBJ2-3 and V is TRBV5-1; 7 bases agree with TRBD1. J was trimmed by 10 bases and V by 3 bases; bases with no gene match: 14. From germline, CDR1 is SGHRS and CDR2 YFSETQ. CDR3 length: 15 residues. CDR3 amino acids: CASSSTGAAQIAQYF. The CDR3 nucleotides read TGCGCCAGCAGCTCCACAGGGGCCGCCCAGATTGCGCAGTATTTT.

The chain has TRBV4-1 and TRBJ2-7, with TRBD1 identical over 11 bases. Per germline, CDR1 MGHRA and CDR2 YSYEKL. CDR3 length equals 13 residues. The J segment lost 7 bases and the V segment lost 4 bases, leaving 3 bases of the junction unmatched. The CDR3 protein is CASSPGQGGEQYF. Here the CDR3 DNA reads TGCGCCAGCAGCCCGGGACAGGGGGGGGAGCAGTACTTC.

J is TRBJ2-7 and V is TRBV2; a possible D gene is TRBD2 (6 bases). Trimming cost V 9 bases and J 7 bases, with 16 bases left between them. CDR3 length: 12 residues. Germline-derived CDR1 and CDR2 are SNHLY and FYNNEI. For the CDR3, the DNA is TGTGCCAGGGGACCTCCGGAGGGAGAGCAGTACTTC. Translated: CARGPPEGEQYF. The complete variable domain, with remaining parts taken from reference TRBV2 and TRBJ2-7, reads EPEVTQTPSHQVTQMGQEVILRCVPISNHLYFYWYRQILGQKVEFLVSFYNNEISEKSEIFDDQFSVERPDGSNFTLKIRSTKLEDSAMYFCARGPPEGEQYFGPGTRLTVT.